The 30 T cell receptor beta chains presented below share a single source sample, sequenced in a study of blood T cell repertoires in COVID-19. Method: immunoSEQ multiplex PCR; TCRdb's copy keeps in-frame clones and lacks some. The sample lists 220,000 or so clones; 75% to 90% were seen once. Sequencing was done on a sample of PBMCs or T cells enriched from blood (not recorded which). These receptors were obtained from a woman in her late teens or twenties in a cohort exposed to, infected with or recovered from COVID-19 (not recorded which).

V usage is TRBV3-1 (or the pseudogene TRBV3-2) and J usage is TRBJ1-1; D may be TRBD1 (5 bases). The CDR3 contains 16 residues. The V end lost 0 bases, the J end lost 0 bases, and 11 bases lay between the germline ends. CDR1 is LGHDT, CDR2 YNNKEL, per germline (reference sequence). This CDR3 reads CASSQDSGHLNTEAFF. The CDR3, as DNA: TGTGCCAGCAGCCAAGATAGCGGACACCTGAACACTGAAGCTTTCTTT.

The chain has TRBV2 and TRBJ1-3; 10 nucleotides agree with TRBD1. CDR1 is SNHLY, CDR2 FYNNEI, per germline. V shed 8 bases and J 0 bases; nucleotides not matched to a gene: 1. This CDR3 spans 14 amino acids. CDR3 protein: CASGQGVSGNTIYF. CDR3 bases: TGTGCCAGCGGACAGGGGGTCTCTGGAAACACCATATATTTT.

The chain links TRBV27 to TRBJ1-5, with 8 positions matching TRBD1. This CDR3 region has 14 residues. Germline values: CDR1 MNHEY, CDR2 SMNVEV (reference sequence). V shed 5 bases, J shed 5 bases, and the junction held 5 bases outside the gene matches. The CDR3 loop is CASSAQGEDQPQHF. The CDR3 nucleotides are TGTGCCAGCAGTGCACAGGGGGAGGATCAGCCCCAGCATTTT.

Remarks on this clone: An end of the junction differs from the germline gene, which may be a read error. The rearrangement links TRBV7-7 to TRBJ2-6; D unresolved. Per germline, CDR1 SSHAT and CDR2 FNYEAQ (reference sequence). The CDR3 runs to 15 residues. CDR3 coding DNA: TGTGCTAGCAGCCCATCCGGCTCTGGGGCCAACGTCCTGACTTTC. Translation gives CASSPSGSGANVLTF.

The genes are TRBV2 and TRBJ1-6; D not resolved. Trimming removed 4 bases from V and 8 bases from J, with 9 bases in between. This CDR3 comprises 13 residues. The V gene's germline CDR1 is SNHLY and CDR2 FYNNEI. The CDR3 nucleotides are TGTGCCAGCAGTGTTAACAGTGATTCACCCCTCCACTTT. Amino acid sequence: CASSVNSDSPLHF.

This clone was detected once. The chain recombines TRBV3-1 (or the pseudogene TRBV3-2) with TRBJ2-5; 7 positions match TRBD2. CDR1 and CDR2 from the germline V gene are LGHDT and YNNKEL (reference sequence). V lost 3 bases, J lost 5 bases, and 6 bases stayed unmatched. This CDR3 spans 14 amino acids. The CDR3 sequence is CASSHREGWETQYF. CDR3 nucleotides: TGTGCCAGCAGCCATAGGGAGGGCTGGGAGACCCAGTACTTC.

This clone was found once. This chain joins TRBV5-1 and TRBJ2-1; D possibly corresponds to TRBD2 (5 bases). Per germline, CDR1 SGHRS and CDR2 YFSETQ. This CDR3 has 15 amino acids. Trimming removed 4 bases from V and 3 bases from J, with 14 bases in between. The CDR3 here is CASSPERGIYNEQFF. As DNA, the CDR3 is TGCGCCAGCAGCCCAGAACGAGGGATCTACAATGAGCAGTTCTTC.

The chain recombines TRBV7-8 with TRBJ2-2; 12 bases fit TRBD2. The CDR3 is made up of 19 amino acids. Trimming cost V 4 bases and J 1 base; bases outside gene matches: 10. The germline V gene has CDR1 SGHVS and CDR2 FQNEAQ. In DNA form, the CDR3 reads TGTGCCAGCAGCTACTCTAGCGGGGGGGCCTTAGGGAACACCGGGGAGCTGTTTTTT. Translated: CASSYSSGGALGNTGELFF.

The V and J genes are TRBV5-1 and TRBJ2-1; TRBD2 aligns across 12 bases. There are 17 residues in the CDR3. V was clipped by 0 bases and J by 12 bases; unmatched bases: 13. Germline loops: CDR1 SGHRS, CDR2 YFSETQ. CDR3 sequence (DNA): TGCGCCAGCAGCTTGGGCCTGACTAGCGGGAGCCTTTCAGGGCAGTTCTTC. Its protein is CASSLGLTSGSLSGQFF.

The gene calls are TRBV3-1 (or the pseudogene TRBV3-2) and TRBJ2-7; 9 bases align to TRBD1. The J segment lost 5 bases and the V segment lost 5 bases, leaving 7 bases of the junction unmatched. CDR1 and CDR2 from the germline V gene are LGHDT and YNNKEL (reference sequence). The CDR3 loop spans 14 amino acids. The CDR3 spells CASSLRDRDHEQYF. The CDR3 coding sequence is TGTGCCAGCAGCTTGCGGGACAGGGACCACGAGCAGTACTTC.

The chain couples TRBV5-1 to TRBJ1-2; D is undetermined. CDR1 is SGHRS and CDR2 is YFSETQ in the germline V gene. The CDR3 is made up of 14 amino acids. The V end lost 4 bases, the J end lost 3 bases, and 13 bases lay between the germline ends. As DNA, the CDR3 is TGCGCCAGCAGCCAAACCGGGATTGACTATGGCTACACCTTC. This encodes CASSQTGIDYGYTF.

The sample holds a few counts of this clone. The rearrangement uses TRBV12-1 and TRBJ2-2; the table calls TRBD2, which could not be checked here. TRBV12-1 is described as a pseudogene. This CDR3 has 13 amino acids. The CDR3 region has the DNA TGTGCCAGCAGCCCTTTAGCCACCGGGGAGCTGTTTTTT. The encoded protein is CASSPLATGELFF.

The chain joins TRBV5-4 to TRBJ1-1, with D uncertain. V was pared by 1 base and J by 4 bases, with 8 bases between. This CDR3 is 13 amino acids long. Germline CDR1 and CDR2: SGHNT and YYREEE (reference sequence). The CDR3 loop reads CASSLPGITEAFF. CDR3 DNA: TGTGCCAGCAGCTTGCCGGGGATCACTGAAGCTTTCTTT.

The chain is built from TRBV6-1 and TRBJ1-4; possibly TRBD1 for D (5 bases). CDR1 MNHNS and CDR2 SASEGT come from the germline V gene. The V gene lost 4 bases and the J gene lost 6 bases, with 21 bases spanning the gap. The CDR3 is made up of 17 amino acids. In nucleotides, the CDR3 is TGTGCCAGCAGTGCGTTCGTCAGGGCTGGGGCTGATGAAAAACTGTTTTTT. Translation gives CASSAFVRAGADEKLFF.

The chain is built from TRBV7-3 and TRBJ2-2; weak D call: TRBD2 (5 bases). Germline CDR1 is SGHTA and CDR2 is FQGTGA. The CDR3 covers 13 residues. The V and J ends lost 5 bases and 7 bases respectively, with 11 bases between them. CDR3 loop: CASSPDGGGELFF. The CDR3 nucleotides read TGTGCCAGCAGCCCAGACGGAGGCGGGGAGCTGTTTTTT.

The rearrangement joins TRBV27 to TRBJ1-2; no firm D call. Germline-derived CDR1 and CDR2 are MNHEY and SMNVEV (reference sequence). The length of the CDR3 is 13 residues. With 3 bases removed from V and 2 bases from J, the gap between germline ends came to 7 bases. The CDR3 loop is CASSFTSNYGYTF. The CDR3 DNA follows: TGTGCCAGCAGTTTTACGAGCAACTATGGCTACACCTTC.

The chain employs TRBV27 and TRBJ2-7, with D perhaps TRBD1 (6 bases). Germline CDR1 and CDR2: MNHEY and SMNVEV (reference sequence). The CDR3 contains 15 residues. V shed 4 bases and J shed 2 bases, with 15 bases lying between them. The CDR3 sequence: CASSSRTANTYEQYF. In nucleotides, the CDR3 is TGTGCCAGCAGTTCGCGGACAGCTAATACCTACGAGCAGTACTTC.

The chain is built from TRBV28 and TRBJ1-1; possible D gene TRBD1, 5 bases. The germline V gene has CDR1 MDHEN and CDR2 SYDVKM. V was cut by 3 bases and J by 4 bases, with 12 bases left in between. The CDR3 is made up of 14 amino acids. The CDR3 here is CASSFGGVGTEAFF. The CDR3 bases are TGTGCCAGCAGTTTCGGGGGGGTAGGCACTGAAGCTTTCTTT. The complete variable domain, with remaining parts taken from reference TRBV28 and TRBJ1-1, reads DVKVTQSSRYLVKRTGEKVFLECVQDMDHENMFWYRQDPGLGLRLIYFSYDVKMKEKGDIPEGYSVSREKKERFSLILESASTNQTSMYLCASSFGGVGTEAFFGQGTRLTVV.

The chain is built from TRBV20-1 and TRBJ1-1; D call uncertain. Germline CDR1 is DFQATT and CDR2 is SNEGSKA (reference sequence). This CDR3 has 11 residues. V lost 8 bases and J 1 base, leaving 8 bases between the germline ends. The chain's CDR3 is CSTSRNTEAFF. DNA for the CDR3: TGCAGTACGAGCCGGAACACTGAAGCTTTCTTT.

This clone was detected once. The V and J genes are TRBV5-1 and TRBJ2-1; a possible D gene is TRBD1 (6 bases). Trimming took off 2 bases at V and 8 bases at J, with 17 bases between the two ends. The CDR3 is made up of 15 amino acids. The germline V gene encodes CDR1 SGHRS and CDR2 YFSETQ. CDR3 DNA sequence: TGCGCCAGCAGCTTCTATGGCAGGGGTGGAGATGAGCAGTTCTTC. It codes for CASSFYGRGGDEQFF.

The chain employs TRBV11-3 and TRBJ1-2, with D maybe TRBD1 (5 bases). The CDR3 contains 13 residues. The V gene lost 1 base and the J gene lost 6 bases, with 9 bases spanning the gap. Germline-derived CDR1 and CDR2 are SGHNT and YENEEA. The CDR3 protein is CASSLVSGDGYTF. The CDR3 DNA follows: TGTGCCAGCAGCTTAGTTTCGGGGGATGGCTACACCTTC.

The chain joins TRBV3-1 (or the pseudogene TRBV3-2) to TRBJ1-3; tentative D call: TRBD1 (6 bases). V dropped 2 bases and J dropped 0 bases, with 17 bases sitting between them. Germline loops: CDR1 LGHDT, CDR2 YNNKEL (reference sequence). The CDR3 length is 18 residues. The CDR3: CASSQLIQGPLSGNTIYF. DNA for the CDR3: TGTGCCAGCAGCCAATTGATACAGGGACCACTCTCTGGAAACACCATATATTTT.

The J gene is TRBJ1-5, the V gene TRBV10-3, with 12 bases fitting TRBD1. V was pared by 6 bases and J by 7 bases, with 4 bases of the junction left unmatched. This CDR3 has 14 residues. From germline, CDR1 is ENHRY and CDR2 SYGVKD. The CDR3 sequence: CAIRGTGGGQPQHF. CDR3 coding DNA: TGTGCCATCAGGGGGACAGGGGGCGGGCAGCCCCAGCATTTT.

The V call is TRBV30, the J call TRBJ1-1, with 9 bases fitting TRBD1. CDR1 and CDR2 (germline): GTSNPN, SVGIG (reference sequence). V was pared by 4 bases and J by 11 bases, with 11 bases of the junction left unmatched. The CDR3 covers 13 residues. The CDR3: CAWKKGDRVLAFF. CDR3 DNA: TGTGCCTGGAAAAAGGGGGACAGGGTGTTGGCTTTCTTT.

The rearrangement uses TRBV3-1 (or the pseudogene TRBV3-2) and TRBJ2-1, with D perhaps matching TRBD2 (5 bases). CDR3 size: 16 residues. The germline gives CDR1 LGHDT, CDR2 YNNKEL (reference sequence). V was trimmed by 0 bases and J by 14 bases, leaving 23 bases between them. The DNA for the CDR3 is TGTGCCAGCAGCCAAGAAATCGGGAACGTCCTGGAAATCAAGTTCTTC. Its protein is CASSQEIGNVLEIKFF.

The chain employs TRBV21-1 and TRBJ2-7; the table's D call of TRBD1 was not tested on the DNA. TRBV21-1 is listed as a pseudogene. The CDR3 extends over 15 amino acids. CDR3 sequence reads: CASTYGTGLPYEQYF. The CDR3 DNA is TGTGCCAGCACCTATGGGACAGGCCTCCCCTACGAGCAGTACTTC.

The chain carries TRBV24-1 and TRBJ2-1; TRBD1 matches 8 bases. Germline CDR1 and CDR2: KGHDR and SFDVKD. CDR3 length equals 14 residues. The V gene end was trimmed by 2 bases and the J gene end by 9 bases; junction bases not matched to a gene: 5. CDR3 residues: CATSDYLTGAEQFF. CDR3 sequence (DNA): TGTGCCACCAGTGATTATCTGACAGGGGCTGAGCAGTTCTTC.

This chain uses TRBV3-1 (or the pseudogene TRBV3-2) with TRBJ2-5; 8 bases are shared with TRBD2. V was pared by 0 bases and J by 4 bases, with 7 bases of the junction left unmatched. The CDR3 is made up of 16 amino acids. The germline V gene encodes CDR1 LGHDT and CDR2 YNNKEL (reference sequence). The DNA of the CDR3 is TGTGCCAGCAGCCAAGAACCCGGGGGGGCGGGAGAGACCCAGTACTTC. Residues: CASSQEPGGAGETQYF.

The genes are TRBV2 and TRBJ2-4; D might be TRBD1 (6 bases). Looked up from germline, CDR1 is SNHLY and CDR2 is FYNNEI. The CDR3 is 14 amino acids. Trimming removed 3 bases from V and 1 base from J, with 7 bases in between. CDR3 in amino acids: CASSDTGAKNIQYF. Written as DNA, the CDR3 is TGTGCCAGCAGTGATACAGGGGCCAAAAACATTCAGTACTTC.

The chain's CDR3 is CASSFSGGALETQYF. The CDR3 DNA reads TGTGCCAGCAGCTTTTCGGGGGGGGCCTTAGAGACCCAGTACTTC. This chain connects TRBV7-6 to TRBJ2-5, with 8 bases lining up with TRBD2. This CDR3 region has 15 residues. V lost 3 bases and J lost 4; bases outside the gene matches: 7. Germline V CDR1 and CDR2: SGHVS, FNYEAQ.